These 16 T cell receptor beta chains were all obtained from the same sample, sequenced in a study of blood T cell repertoires in COVID-19. Only in-frame clones appear in the TCRdb table, and some are missing; sequencing was by immunoSEQ multiplex PCR. The sample shows about 250,000 clones, 70% to 90% of them seen only once. Sequencing used PBMCs or T cells enriched from blood (not recorded which). Receptor source: a man in his forties who had recovered from COVID-19.

CDR3 sequence: CASSEDWADTEAFF. The CDR3 bases are TGTGCCAGCAGTGAAGATTGGGCAGACACTGAAGCTTTCTTT. The rearrangement uses TRBV6-1 and TRBJ1-1; D remains unclear. Germline CDR1 MNHNS, CDR2 SASEGT. The CDR3 is 14 residues long. Trimming stripped 1 base from V and 3 bases from J, with 9 bases between.

This sequence joins TRBV7-9 and TRBJ1-1; D is possibly TRBD1 (5 bases). V was cut by 5 bases and J by 1 base, with 11 bases left in between. This CDR3 is built from 14 residues. Germline V gene sequence: CDR1 SEHNR, CDR2 FQNEAQ (reference sequence). The CDR3: CASSTGLQNTEAFF. The CDR3 coding sequence is TGTGCCAGCAGCACGGGACTCCAGAACACTGAAGCTTTCTTT.

The chain recombines TRBV2 with TRBJ1-1, with D perhaps TRBD1 (6 bases). Trimming removed 6 bases at V and 0 bases at J, with 11 bases between. Germline V lookup: CDR1 SNHLY, CDR2 FYNNEI. The CDR3 has 14 residues. CDR3 DNA sequence: TGTGCCAGCAGGGCAACAGGGTTGAACACTGAAGCTTTCTTT. This encodes CASRATGLNTEAFF.

The V and J genes are TRBV7-6 and TRBJ2-3, with TRBD2 matching over 10 bases. Germline V gene lookup returns CDR1 SGHVS and CDR2 FNYEAQ. The length of the CDR3 is 15 residues. Germline trimming cut 5 bases from V and 4 bases from J; bases unmatched to any gene: 6. CDR3 DNA sequence: TGTGCCAGCAGCCTAGATGGACTAGCGGCAGATACGCAGTATTTT. This codes for CASSLDGLAADTQYF.

This rearrangement joins TRBV19 to TRBJ1-1; D remains ambiguous. The CDR3 length is 15 residues. Trimming left V 3 bases short and J 0 bases short, with 11 bases between. Germline V gene lookup returns CDR1 LNHDA and CDR2 SQIVND (reference sequence). The CDR3 protein is CASSISADMNTEAFF. CDR3 DNA sequence: TGTGCCAGTAGTATCAGCGCGGATATGAACACTGAAGCTTTCTTT.

The chain uses TRBV20-1 and TRBJ2-1, with 9 bases matching TRBD1. V was pared by 3 bases and J by 16 bases, with 10 bases of the junction left unmatched. Germline CDR1 DFQATT, CDR2 SNEGSKA (reference sequence). The CDR3 totals 12 residues. CDR3 protein: CSASPPGTGLFF. The CDR3 DNA is TGCAGTGCTAGTCCACCCGGGACAGGGTTATTCTTC.

This clone was detected ten times or more. The chain uses TRBV27 and TRBJ2-6, with 10 bases that match TRBD1. The CDR3 contains 18 residues. CDR1 is MNHEY, CDR2 SMNVEV, per germline (reference sequence). Losses at the gene ends were 3 bases for V and 0 bases for J; bases not matched to a gene: 5. In DNA form, the CDR3 reads TGTGCCAGCAGTTTCTGGACAGGGGGAGGCTCTGGGGCCAACGTCCTGACTTTC. It is translated as CASSFWTGGGSGANVLTF. Using reference TRBV27 and TRBJ2-6 for the parts outside the CDR3, the full variable domain is EAQVTQNPRYLITVTGKKLTVTCSQNMNHEYMSWYRQDPGLGLRQIYYSMNVEVTDKGDVPEGYKVSRKEKRNFPLILESPSPNQTSLYFCASSFWTGGGSGANVLTFGAGSRLTVL.

This clone occurred once. This chain connects TRBV11-2 to TRBJ2-3, with D possibly matching TRBD1 (5 bases). The germline V gene encodes CDR1 SGHAT and CDR2 FQNNGV. The V end was cut by 5 bases, the J end by 4 bases, with 10 bases between. This CDR3 is 13 amino acids long. CDR3 in DNA: TGTGCCAGCAGCGGGGCGGTCCCAGATACGCAGTATTTT. It codes for CASSGAVPDTQYF.

This rearrangement joins TRBV7-8 to TRBJ2-7; 7 bases are shared with TRBD1. CDR1 and CDR2 (germline): SGHVS, FQNEAQ. V shed 5 bases, J shed 2 bases, and the junction held 12 bases outside the gene matches. The CDR3 runs 16 residues. The CDR3 is CASSPTDRPIPYEQYF. The CDR3 DNA reads TGTGCCAGCAGCCCTACGGACAGGCCCATTCCCTACGAGCAGTACTTC.

There are many counts of this clone. CDR3 DNA: TGTGCCAGCAGCCAAACATACTCTGGAAACACCATATATTTT. Translated, it gives CASSQTYSGNTIYF. The chain has TRBV3-1 (or the pseudogene TRBV3-2) and TRBJ1-3; D is unresolved. The CDR3 consists of 14 residues. The V and J ends lost 2 bases and 0 bases respectively, with 5 bases between them. Germline CDR1 reads LGHDT; CDR2 reads YNNKEL (reference sequence).

V and J are TRBV4-2 and TRBJ2-7; D is perhaps TRBD2 (5 bases). This CDR3 spans 13 amino acids. V was shortened by 0 bases and J by 5 bases, with 8 bases between the two germline ends. Per germline, CDR1 LGHNA and CDR2 YNFKEQ. CDR3 sequence (DNA): TGTGCCAGCAGCCAAGATAGAGGGAACGAGCAGTACTTC. This translates into CASSQDRGNEQYF.

The V call is TRBV7-2, the J call TRBJ1-2, with 9 nucleotides matching TRBD1. Germline trimming cut 5 bases from V and 4 bases from J; bases unmatched to any gene: 5. The CDR3 is made up of 14 amino acids. Germline CDR1 SGHTA, CDR2 FQGNSA. In DNA, the CDR3 is TGTGCCAGCAGCCCTCCGGGACAGGGCTATGGCTACACCTTC. It translates to CASSPPGQGYGYTF.

This sequence joins TRBV19 and TRBJ2-3, with 9 bases aligning to TRBD2. The CDR3 is 14 amino acids. V lost 5 bases and J lost 6; bases outside the gene matches: 6. The germline gives CDR1 LNHDA, CDR2 SQIVND (reference sequence). CDR3 region: CASSLAGGRDTQYF. CDR3 sequence (DNA): TGTGCCAGTAGTTTGGCGGGAGGGCGGGATACGCAGTATTTT.

The chain links TRBV4-1 to TRBJ2-7; possible D gene TRBD1, 6 bases. V was clipped by 1 base and J by 0 bases, with 13 bases between them. The CDR3 loop spans 16 amino acids. Germline V gene sequence: CDR1 MGHRA, CDR2 YSYEKL. This CDR3 reads CASSQAGHPSSYEQYF. The CDR3 DNA reads as TGCGCCAGCAGCCAAGCGGGACACCCGAGCTCCTACGAGCAGTACTTC.

The chain couples TRBV28 to TRBJ1-6; D not certain. Trimming stripped 7 bases from V and 5 bases from J, with 18 bases between. The CDR3 consists of 16 residues. Germline V gene data show CDR1 as MDHEN and CDR2 as SYDVKM. CDR3 amino acids: CASKKRVSGDNSPLHF. In DNA, the CDR3 is TGTGCCAGCAAAAAACGGGTTTCCGGGGATAATTCACCCCTCCACTTT.

The chain is built from TRBV19 and TRBJ1-5; 7 bases align to TRBD1. V trimming: 1 base; J trimming: 5 bases; junction bases outside the gene matches: 8. In germline, CDR1 is LNHDA, CDR2 SQIVND (reference sequence). The CDR3 consists of 16 residues. CDR3 sequence: CASSIVGRGEDQPQHF. The CDR3 coding sequence is TGTGCCAGTAGTATAGTAGGCAGGGGGGAAGATCAGCCCCAGCATTTT.